Following are 18 T cell receptor beta chains from one sample sequenced in a study of T cell responses to AZD1222 COVID-19 vaccine. Sequencing was performed with immunoSEQ multiplex PCR; in TCRdb, only in-frame clones are kept and a portion is missing. The sample holds some 84,000 clones, 87% seen once. The sample consisted of peripheral blood, taken 28 days after the second AZD1222 dose. Every receptor here comes from an adult who received the AZD1222 COVID-19 vaccine.

This clone was seen only once. This rearrangement joins TRBV9 to TRBJ2-3; 7 nucleotides align to TRBD2. Germline lookup yields CDR1 SGDLS and CDR2 YYNGEE. Germline trimming cut 3 bases from V and 6 bases from J; bases unmatched to any gene: 1. The CDR3 is made up of 12 amino acids. The chain's CDR3 is CASSALADTQYF. The CDR3 DNA reads TGTGCCAGCAGCGCACTAGCGGATACGCAGTATTTT.

V is TRBV6-5 and J is TRBJ2-7; D gene ambiguous. With 0 bases removed from V and 0 bases from J, the gap between germline ends came to 9 bases. Germline CDR1 is MNHEY and CDR2 is SVGAGI. This CDR3 has 15 amino acids. CDR3 protein: CASSYSGRSSYEQYF. As DNA, the CDR3 is TGTGCCAGCAGTTACTCCGGCAGGAGCTCCTACGAGCAGTACTTC.

The rearrangement uses TRBV19 and TRBJ1-1; perhaps TRBD1 as D (5 bases). Per germline, CDR1 LNHDA and CDR2 SQIVND (reference sequence). The ends were cut back, 1 base at V and 1 base at J, with 10 bases in the middle. The CDR3 is made up of 15 amino acids. CDR3 DNA sequence: TGTGCCAGTAGTATAGTCCAGGGTGGGAACACTGAAGCTTTCTTT. Amino acid sequence: CASSIVQGGNTEAFF.

The J gene is TRBJ2-3, the V gene TRBV27; TRBD1 is a possible D gene (5 bases). The V end was cut by 3 bases, the J end by 4 bases, with 11 bases between. This CDR3 contains 14 residues. Germline CDR1 reads MNHEY; CDR2 reads SMNVEV (reference sequence). CDR3 region: CASSFQGSADTQYF. The CDR3 bases are TGTGCCAGCAGTTTCCAGGGAAGTGCAGATACGCAGTATTTT.

The chain joins TRBV2 to TRBJ1-3, with a weak D call TRBD1 (5 bases). This CDR3 contains 14 residues. V lost 6 bases and J 4 bases, leaving 13 bases between the germline ends. In germline, CDR1 is SNHLY, CDR2 FYNNEI. CDR3 sequence reads: CASSRVTVGNTIYF. CDR3 nucleotide sequence: TGTGCCAGCAGCAGGGTGACAGTGGGAAACACCATATATTTT.

J is TRBJ1-1 and V is TRBV19; 9 bases match TRBD1. This CDR3 is built from 15 residues. The V and J ends lost 5 bases and 1 base, in that order; junction bases with no gene match: 5. Germline-derived CDR1 and CDR2 are LNHDA and SQIVND (reference sequence). The CDR3 DNA reads as TGTGCCAGTAGTCCCTGGACAGGGGAGAACACTGAAGCTTTCTTT. This gives the protein CASSPWTGENTEAFF.

The CDR3 DNA is TGTGCCAGCAGCTCAGTTGACAGGGGGCCCCCCTACGAGCAGTACTTC. This codes for CASSSVDRGPPYEQYF. The chain uses TRBV7-8 and TRBJ2-7; 10 bases are shared with TRBD1. From germline, CDR1 is SGHVS and CDR2 FQNEAQ. The CDR3 is made up of 16 amino acids. V dropped 4 bases and J dropped 2; count of bases not matched to a gene: 8.

This chain connects TRBV19 to TRBJ2-7, with D unresolved. With 3 bases removed from V and 0 bases from J, the gap between germline ends came to 6 bases. The CDR3 runs 13 residues. CDR1 is LNHDA and CDR2 is SQIVND in the germline V gene (reference sequence). CDR3 DNA sequence: TGTGCCAGTAGTATGGTGGGCTCCTACGAGCAGTACTTC. Protein: CASSMVGSYEQYF.

The gene calls are TRBV4-2 and TRBJ1-2; 7 nucleotides align to TRBD1. This CDR3 comprises 15 residues. The germline V gene has CDR1 LGHNA and CDR2 YNFKEQ. The V segment lost 4 bases and the J segment 8 bases; nucleotides outside the gene matches: 13. The CDR3 DNA sequence: TGTGCCAGCAGCCCCTCCGGGACAGCCTTAAGGGGCTACACCTTC. It specifies CASSPSGTALRGYTF.

The rearrangement joins TRBV29-1 to TRBJ1-1; TRBD1 is a possible D gene (6 bases). The germline V gene encodes CDR1 SQVTM and CDR2 ANQGSEA. V was shortened by 6 bases and J by 6 bases, with 14 bases between the two germline ends. The CDR3 spans 12 residues. In nucleotides, the CDR3 is TGCAGCGTCCCAGTAGGGGGGTCTGAAGCTTTCTTT. Protein: CSVPVGGSEAFF.

The chain employs TRBV5-4 and TRBJ2-1; 8 nucleotides align to TRBD2. Germline CDR1 SGHNT, CDR2 YYREEE (reference sequence). The CDR3 consists of 14 residues. The V and J ends lost 1 base and 5 bases, in that order; junction bases with no gene match: 2. The DNA of the CDR3 is TGTGCCAGCAGCTTGTATAGCGGGAACAATGAGCAGTTCTTC. As protein: CASSLYSGNNEQFF.

V and J are TRBV7-2 and TRBJ1-2; perhaps TRBD1 as D (5 bases). Trimming stripped 5 bases from V and 4 bases from J, with 11 bases between. The CDR3 contains 13 residues. Germline V CDR1 and CDR2: SGHTA, FQGNSA. The CDR3 DNA follows: TGTGCCAGCAGCGCAGGGACGGTCTATGGCTACACCTTC. This translates into CASSAGTVYGYTF.

The chain links TRBV4-1 to TRBJ2-2, with TRBD2 as a possible D gene (5 bases). The V and J ends lost 0 bases and 0 bases respectively, with 23 bases between them. CDR1 and CDR2 (germline): MGHRA, YSYEKL. The CDR3 is 21 residues long. The CDR3 nucleotides read TGCGCCAGCAGCCAAGACACGGGGTTGGCGGGCGGCCCCGCGAACACCGGGGAGCTGTTTTTT. The encoded protein is CASSQDTGLAGGPANTGELFF.

The chain recombines TRBV5-1 with TRBJ2-2; 8 nucleotides align to TRBD2. The V segment lost 0 bases and the J segment 3 bases; nucleotides outside the gene matches: 4. CDR1 and CDR2 from the germline V gene are SGHRS and YFSETQ. This CDR3 spans 16 amino acids. The CDR3, as DNA: TGCGCCAGCAGCTTGGGTAGCGGGACGTACACCGGGGAGCTGTTTTTT. As protein: CASSLGSGTYTGELFF. Variable domain in full (rest from reference TRBV5-1 and TRBJ2-2): KAGVTQTPRYLIKTRGQQVTLSCSPISGHRSVSWYQQTPGQGLQFLFEYFSETQRNKGNFPGRFSGRQFSNSRSEMNVSTLELGDSALYLCASSLGSGTYTGELFFGEGSRLTVL.

This clone showed up just once. The chain has TRBV7-9 and TRBJ2-6; unclear D gene. V was shortened by 0 bases and J by 3 bases, with 0 bases between the two germline ends. The CDR3 extends over 13 amino acids. CDR1 SEHNR and CDR2 FQNEAQ come from the germline V gene (reference sequence). The CDR3, as DNA: TGTGCCAGCAGCTTAGCTGGGGCCAACGTCCTGACTTTC. It codes for CASSLAGANVLTF.

This clone was counted a few times. The chain recombines TRBV5-1 with TRBJ2-3; 10 bases align to TRBD2. CDR3 length: 15 residues. The V and J ends lost 2 bases and 4 bases, in that order; junction bases with no gene match: 4. CDR1 and CDR2 (germline): SGHRS, YFSETQ. CDR3 loop: CASSFGTSVSDTQYF. CDR3 bases: TGCGCCAGCAGCTTTGGGACTAGCGTGTCAGATACGCAGTATTTT.

This clone was picked up one time. The chain recombines TRBV7-2 with TRBJ1-1; D may be TRBD1 (6 bases). Trimming removed 1 base at V and 4 bases at J, with 13 bases between. The CDR3 runs to 15 residues. Germline V CDR1 and CDR2: SGHTA, FQGNSA. CDR3 nucleotide sequence: TGTGCCAGCAGCTTAGTTTTGGCCAGGGGCACTGAAGCTTTCTTT. Protein product: CASSLVLARGTEAFF.

This clone was found once. The genes are TRBV4-1 and TRBJ2-2; 7 positions agree with TRBD1. The CDR3 has 14 amino acids. CDR1 MGHRA and CDR2 YSYEKL come from the germline V gene. J lost 6 bases, V lost 8 bases, and 9 bases had no gene match. The DNA for the CDR3 is TGCGCCAGCCAACTACAGGGGTCGTCCGGGGAGCTGTTTTTT. Protein product: CASQLQGSSGELFF.